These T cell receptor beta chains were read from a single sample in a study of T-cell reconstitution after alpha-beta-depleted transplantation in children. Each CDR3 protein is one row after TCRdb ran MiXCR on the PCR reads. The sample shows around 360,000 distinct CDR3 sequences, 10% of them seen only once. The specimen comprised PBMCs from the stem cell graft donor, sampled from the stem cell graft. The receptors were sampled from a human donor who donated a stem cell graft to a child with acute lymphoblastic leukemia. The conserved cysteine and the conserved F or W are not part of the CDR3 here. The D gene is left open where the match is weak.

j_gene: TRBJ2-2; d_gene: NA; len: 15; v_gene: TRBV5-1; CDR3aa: ASSFPQAGSLAGELF
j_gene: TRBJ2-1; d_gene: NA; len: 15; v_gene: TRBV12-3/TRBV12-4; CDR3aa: ASSLWVKAGWGNEQF
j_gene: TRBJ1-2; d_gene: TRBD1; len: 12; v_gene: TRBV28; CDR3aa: ASSGQGFRYGYT
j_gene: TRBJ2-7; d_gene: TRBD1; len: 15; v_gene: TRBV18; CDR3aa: ASSPTGGPPISHEQY
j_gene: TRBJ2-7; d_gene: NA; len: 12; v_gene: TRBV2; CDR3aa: ASSVLISPYEQY
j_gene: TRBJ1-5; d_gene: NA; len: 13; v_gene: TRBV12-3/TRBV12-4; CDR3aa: ASNIRVGSNQPQH
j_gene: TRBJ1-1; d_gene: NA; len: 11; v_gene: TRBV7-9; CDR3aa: ASSLEQGREAF
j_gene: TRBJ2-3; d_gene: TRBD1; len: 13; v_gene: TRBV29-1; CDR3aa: SVRRPGQGSDTQY
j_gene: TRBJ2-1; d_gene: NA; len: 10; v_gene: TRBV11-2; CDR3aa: ASGFPGNEQF
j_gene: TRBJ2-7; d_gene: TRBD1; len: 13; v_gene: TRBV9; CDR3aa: ASSVGTGPGDEQY
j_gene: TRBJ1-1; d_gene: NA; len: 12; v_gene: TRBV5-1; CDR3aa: ASKNSTRNTEAF
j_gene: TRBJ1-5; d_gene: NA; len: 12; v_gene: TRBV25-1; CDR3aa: ASSEMNSNQPQH
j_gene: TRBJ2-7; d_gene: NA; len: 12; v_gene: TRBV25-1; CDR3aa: ASSTSRFSYEQY
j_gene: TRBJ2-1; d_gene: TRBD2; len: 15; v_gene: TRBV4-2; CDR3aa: ASSQDFRGLAGNEQF
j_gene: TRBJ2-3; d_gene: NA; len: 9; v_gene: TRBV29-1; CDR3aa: SPRAGDTQY
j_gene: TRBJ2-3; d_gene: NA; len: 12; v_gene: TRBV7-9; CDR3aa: ASSRSGLTDTQY
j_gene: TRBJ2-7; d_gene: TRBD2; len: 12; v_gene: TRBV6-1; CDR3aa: ASSRPGLAREQY
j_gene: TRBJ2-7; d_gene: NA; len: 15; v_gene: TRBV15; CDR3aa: ATSRDLSRQSSYEQY
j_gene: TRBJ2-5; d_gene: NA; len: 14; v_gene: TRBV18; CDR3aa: ASSPGRGDFQETQY
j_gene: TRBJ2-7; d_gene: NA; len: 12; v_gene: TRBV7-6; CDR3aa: ASSSRDNSYEQY
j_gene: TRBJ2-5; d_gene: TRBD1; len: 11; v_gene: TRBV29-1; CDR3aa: SVARGRQETQY
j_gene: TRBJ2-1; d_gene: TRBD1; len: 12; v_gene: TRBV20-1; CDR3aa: SAGGTGGWNEQF
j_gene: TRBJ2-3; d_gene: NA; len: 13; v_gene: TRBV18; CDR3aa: ASSPPQGRTDTQY
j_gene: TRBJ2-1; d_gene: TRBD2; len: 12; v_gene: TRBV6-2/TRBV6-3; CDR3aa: ASSLAGVLYEQF
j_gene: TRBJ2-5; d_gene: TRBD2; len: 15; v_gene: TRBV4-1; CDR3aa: ASSQSLAPVFQETQY
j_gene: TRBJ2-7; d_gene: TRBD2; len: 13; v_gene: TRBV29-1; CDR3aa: SVEDRGRAAPEQY
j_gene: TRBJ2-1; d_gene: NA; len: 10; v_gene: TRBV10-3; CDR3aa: AIRGTDNEQF
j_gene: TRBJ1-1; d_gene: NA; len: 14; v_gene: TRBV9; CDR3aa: ASSVDGRVGSTEAF
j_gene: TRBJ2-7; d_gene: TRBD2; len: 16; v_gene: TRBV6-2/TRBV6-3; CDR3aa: ASSPEPTSGRAPYEQY
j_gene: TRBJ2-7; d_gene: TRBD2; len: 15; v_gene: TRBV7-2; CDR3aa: ASSLGLAGSVRGEQY
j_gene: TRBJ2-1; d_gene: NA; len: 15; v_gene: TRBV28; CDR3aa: ASSPGREDFPYNEQF
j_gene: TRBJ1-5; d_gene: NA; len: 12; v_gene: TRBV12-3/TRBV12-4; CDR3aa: ASSFWESNQPQH
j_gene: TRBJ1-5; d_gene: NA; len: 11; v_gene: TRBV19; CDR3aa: ASSISGNQPQH
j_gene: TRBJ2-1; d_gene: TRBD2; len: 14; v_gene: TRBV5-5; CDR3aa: ASRLELAGGEDEQF
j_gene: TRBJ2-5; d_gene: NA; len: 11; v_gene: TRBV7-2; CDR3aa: ASSRRNYGTQY
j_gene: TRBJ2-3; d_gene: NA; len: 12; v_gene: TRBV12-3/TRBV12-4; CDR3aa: ASRNSGSTDTQY
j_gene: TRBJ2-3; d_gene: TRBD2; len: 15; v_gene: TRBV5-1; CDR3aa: ASSLVSSGSSGDTQY
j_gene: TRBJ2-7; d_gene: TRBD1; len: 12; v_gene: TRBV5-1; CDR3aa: ASSLNRGGDEQY
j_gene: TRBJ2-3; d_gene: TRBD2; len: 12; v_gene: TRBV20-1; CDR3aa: SVIKGLAGDTQY
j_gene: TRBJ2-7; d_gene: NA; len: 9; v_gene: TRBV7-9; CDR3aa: ASSFLYEQY
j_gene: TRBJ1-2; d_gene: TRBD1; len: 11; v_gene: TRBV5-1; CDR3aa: ASSLYGDRGYT
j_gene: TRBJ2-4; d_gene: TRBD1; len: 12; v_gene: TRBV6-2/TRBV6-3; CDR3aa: ASSTRDRGRSGY
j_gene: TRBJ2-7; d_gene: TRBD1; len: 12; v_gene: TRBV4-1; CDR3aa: ASSQEDRYYEQY
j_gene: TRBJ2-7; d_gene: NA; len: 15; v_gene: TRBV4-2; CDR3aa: ASSQDWELSPSYEQY
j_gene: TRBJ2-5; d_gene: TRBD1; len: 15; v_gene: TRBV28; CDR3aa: ASSPPRRGQLQETQY